The clone carrying this T cell receptor (beta chain) appeared a few times. Its antigen is undetermined. V was clipped by 5 bases and J by 5 bases; unmatched bases: 5. This CDR3 comprises 14 residues. Looked up from germline, CDR1 is SGHAT and CDR2 is FQNNGV. This sample stems from a study of shared clonotypes between healthy human individuals. The study, taken as a whole, reports: A reduction in generation probabilities was seen for non-shared clonotypes relative to those shared by all four donors.

Researchers ran the assay at a deep level. Across several immunoSEQ plates, the genomic DNA of each subset was split evenly. Method: immunoSEQ multiplex PCR; TCRdb's copy keeps in-frame clones and lacks some. The table records about a million clones, 76% of them present only once. The V call is TRBV11-2, the J call TRBJ2-7; 11 nucleotides align to TRBD1. The specimen sequenced was memory CD4+ T cells sorted from blood. Subset meaning: CD45RA-negative fraction. The TCR originated in a man younger than 35 in good health. CDR3 bases: TGTGCCAGCAGCGGTCGGGACAGGGGGGACGAGCAGTACTTC. Amino acid sequence: CASSGRDRGDEQYF.